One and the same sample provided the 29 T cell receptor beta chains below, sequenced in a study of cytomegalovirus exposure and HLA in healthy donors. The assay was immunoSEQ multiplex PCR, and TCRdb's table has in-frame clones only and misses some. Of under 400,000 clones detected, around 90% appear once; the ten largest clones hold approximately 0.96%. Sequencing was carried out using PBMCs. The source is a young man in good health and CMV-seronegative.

Here the CDR3 DNA reads TGTGCCAGCAGCTTAAGTCCAGCGGGGGGGGTCGAGACCCAGTACTTC. It translates to CASSLSPAGGVETQYF. This rearrangement joins TRBV11-2 to TRBJ2-5; 10 bases match TRBD2. V was clipped by 2 bases and J by 5 bases; unmatched bases: 8. This CDR3 has 16 amino acids. CDR1 SGHAT and CDR2 FQNNGV come from the germline V gene.

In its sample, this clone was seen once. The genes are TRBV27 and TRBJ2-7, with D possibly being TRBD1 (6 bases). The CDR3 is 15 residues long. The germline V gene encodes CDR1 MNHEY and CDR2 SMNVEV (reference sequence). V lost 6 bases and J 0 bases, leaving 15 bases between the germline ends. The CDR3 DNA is TGTGCCAGCAGATCCGGGACATCGAGCTCCTACGAGCAGTACTTC. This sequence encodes CASRSGTSSSYEQYF.

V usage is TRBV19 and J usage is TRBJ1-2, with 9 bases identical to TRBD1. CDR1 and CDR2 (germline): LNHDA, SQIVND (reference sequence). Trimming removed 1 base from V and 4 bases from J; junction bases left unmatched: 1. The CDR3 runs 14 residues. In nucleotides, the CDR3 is TGTGCCAGTAGTATAGCGACAGGGGGCTATGGCTACACCTTC. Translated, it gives CASSIATGGYGYTF.

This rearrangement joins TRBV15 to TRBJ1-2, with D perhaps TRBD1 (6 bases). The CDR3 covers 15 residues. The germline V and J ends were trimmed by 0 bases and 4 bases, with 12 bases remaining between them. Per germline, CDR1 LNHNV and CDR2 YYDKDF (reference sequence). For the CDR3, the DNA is TGTGCCACCAGCAGAGATGAGGGGGATAGCTATGGCTACACCTTC. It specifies CATSRDEGDSYGYTF. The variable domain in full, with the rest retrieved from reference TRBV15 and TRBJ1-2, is DAMVIQNPRYQVTQFGKPVTLSCSQTLNHNVMYWYQQKSSQAPKLLFHYYDKDFNNEADTPDNFQSRRPNTSFCFLDIRSPGLGDTAMYLCATSRDEGDSYGYTFGSGTRLTVV.

CDR3 in amino acids: CAWGDRRNTEAFF. CDR3 coding DNA: TGTGCCTGGGGGGACAGGCGAAACACTGAAGCTTTCTTT. V gene TRBV30 combines with J gene TRBJ1-1; TRBD1 matches at 8 bases. V shed 5 bases, J shed 2 bases, and the junction held 4 bases outside the gene matches. CDR1 GTSNPN and CDR2 SVGIG come from the germline V gene (reference sequence). This CDR3 spans 13 amino acids.

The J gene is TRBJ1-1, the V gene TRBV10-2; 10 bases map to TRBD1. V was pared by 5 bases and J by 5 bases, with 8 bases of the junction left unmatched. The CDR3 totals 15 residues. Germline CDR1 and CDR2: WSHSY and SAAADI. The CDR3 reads CASSQLTGGRTEAFF. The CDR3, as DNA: TGCGCCAGCAGTCAATTGACAGGGGGCCGAACTGAAGCTTTCTTT.

Written as DNA, the CDR3 is TGTGCCAGCAGCTTGACAGGAAGGGACTCCTACGAGCAGTACTTC. Its protein is CASSLTGRDSYEQYF. The chain links TRBV5-4 to TRBJ2-7, with D perhaps TRBD1 (5 bases). The CDR3 is made up of 15 amino acids. Per the germline V gene, CDR1 is SGHNT and CDR2 is YYREEE (reference sequence). V shed 1 base and J shed 0 bases, with 11 bases lying between them.

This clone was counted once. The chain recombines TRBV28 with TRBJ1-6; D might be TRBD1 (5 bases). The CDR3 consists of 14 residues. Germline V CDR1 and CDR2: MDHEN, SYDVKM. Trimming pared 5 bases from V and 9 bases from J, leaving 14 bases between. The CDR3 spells CASSTMIRASPLHF. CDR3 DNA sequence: TGTGCCAGCAGTACCATGATCAGGGCTTCACCCCTCCACTTT.

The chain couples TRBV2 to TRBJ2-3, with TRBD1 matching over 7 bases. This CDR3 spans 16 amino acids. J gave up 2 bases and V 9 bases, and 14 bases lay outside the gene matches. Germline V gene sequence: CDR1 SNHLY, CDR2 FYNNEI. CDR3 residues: CASKLDRALFTDTQYF. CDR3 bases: TGTGCCAGTAAACTCGACAGGGCCCTTTTCACAGATACGCAGTATTTT.

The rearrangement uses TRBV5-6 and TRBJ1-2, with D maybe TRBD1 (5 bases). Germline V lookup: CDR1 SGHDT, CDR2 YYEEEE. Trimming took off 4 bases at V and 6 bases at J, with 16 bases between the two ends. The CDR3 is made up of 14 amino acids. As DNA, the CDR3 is TGTGCCAGCAGCCCGTTAGGCCAGGGTCATGGCTACACCTTC. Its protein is CASSPLGQGHGYTF.

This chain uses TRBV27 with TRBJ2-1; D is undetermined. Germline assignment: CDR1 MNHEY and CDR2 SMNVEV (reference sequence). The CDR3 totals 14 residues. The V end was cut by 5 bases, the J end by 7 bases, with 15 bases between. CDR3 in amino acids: CASSPSPVPNEQFF. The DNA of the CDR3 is TGTGCCAGCAGTCCAAGCCCCGTGCCGAATGAGCAGTTCTTC.

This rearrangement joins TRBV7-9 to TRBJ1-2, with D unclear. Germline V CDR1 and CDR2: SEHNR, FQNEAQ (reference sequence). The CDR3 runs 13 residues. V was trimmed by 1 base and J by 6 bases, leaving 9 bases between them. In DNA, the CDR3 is TGTGCCAGCAGCTTAGAGCCATTTAATGGCTACACCTTC. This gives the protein CASSLEPFNGYTF. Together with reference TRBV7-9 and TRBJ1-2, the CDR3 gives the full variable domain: DTGVSQNPRHKITKRGQNVTFRCDPISEHNRLYWYRQTLGQGPEFLTYFQNEAQLEKSRLLSDRFSAERPKGSFSTLEIQRTEQGDSAMYLCASSLEPFNGYTFGSGTRLTVV.

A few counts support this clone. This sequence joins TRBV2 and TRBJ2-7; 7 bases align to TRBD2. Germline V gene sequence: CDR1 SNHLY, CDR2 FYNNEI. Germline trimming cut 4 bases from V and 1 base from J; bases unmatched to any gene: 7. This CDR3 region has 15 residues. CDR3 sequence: CASSGEGRVSYEQYF. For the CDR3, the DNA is TGTGCCAGCAGTGGGGAGGGTCGTGTGTCCTACGAGCAGTACTTC.

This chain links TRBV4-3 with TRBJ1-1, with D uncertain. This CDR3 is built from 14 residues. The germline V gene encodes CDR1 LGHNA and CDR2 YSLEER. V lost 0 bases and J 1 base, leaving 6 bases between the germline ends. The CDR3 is CASSQDHGNTEAFF. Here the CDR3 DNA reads TGCGCCAGCAGCCAAGATCACGGGAACACTGAAGCTTTCTTT.

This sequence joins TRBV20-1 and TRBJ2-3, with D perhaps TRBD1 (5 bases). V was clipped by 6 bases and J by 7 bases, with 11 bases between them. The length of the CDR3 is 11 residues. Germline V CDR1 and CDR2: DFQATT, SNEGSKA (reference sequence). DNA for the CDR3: TGCAGTGCCCATAGGGGCTATACGCAGTATTTT. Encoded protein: CSAHRGYTQYF.

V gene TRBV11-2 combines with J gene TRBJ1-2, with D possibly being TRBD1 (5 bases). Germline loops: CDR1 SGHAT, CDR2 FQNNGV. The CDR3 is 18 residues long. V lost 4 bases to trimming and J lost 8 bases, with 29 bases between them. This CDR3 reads CASSSPPLKGLRQYGYTF. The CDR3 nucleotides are TGTGCCAGCAGCTCCCCCCCCCTAAAAGGGTTACGACAGTACGGCTACACCTTC.

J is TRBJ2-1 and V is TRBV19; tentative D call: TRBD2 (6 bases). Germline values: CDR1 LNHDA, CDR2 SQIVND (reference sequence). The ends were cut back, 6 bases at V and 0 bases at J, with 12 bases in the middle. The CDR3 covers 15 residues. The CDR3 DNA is TGTGCCAGTAGCCTAAGGAGGGGCTCCTACAATGAGCAGTTCTTC. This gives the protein CASSLRRGSYNEQFF.

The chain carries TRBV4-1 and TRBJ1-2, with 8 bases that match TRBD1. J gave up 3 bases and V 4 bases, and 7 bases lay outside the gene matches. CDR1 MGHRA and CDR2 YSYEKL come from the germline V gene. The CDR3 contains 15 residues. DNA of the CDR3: TGCGCCAGCAGCCTATTCGCGACAGGGGACTATGGCTACACCTTC. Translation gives CASSLFATGDYGYTF.

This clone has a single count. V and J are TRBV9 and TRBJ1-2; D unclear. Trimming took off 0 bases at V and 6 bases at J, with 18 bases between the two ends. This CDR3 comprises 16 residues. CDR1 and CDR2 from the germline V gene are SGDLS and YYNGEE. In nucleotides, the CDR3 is TGTGCCAGCAGCGTAGCTACCCGGGGTCTTCGGGATGGCTACACCTTC. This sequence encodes CASSVATRGLRDGYTF.

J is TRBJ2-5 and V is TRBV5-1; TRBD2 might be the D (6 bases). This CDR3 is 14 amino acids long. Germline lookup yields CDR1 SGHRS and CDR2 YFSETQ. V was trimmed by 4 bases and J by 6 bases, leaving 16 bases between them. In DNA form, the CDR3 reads TGCGCCAGCAGCCATTGGGGGGAGATGCAGACCCAGTACTTC. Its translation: CASSHWGEMQTQYF.

This chain's CDR3 is CASSPGQGAVEQYF. For the CDR3, the DNA is TGTGCCAGCAGCCCGGGACAGGGAGCCGTCGAGCAGTACTTC. V gene TRBV6-5 combines with J gene TRBJ2-7, with 9 bases aligning to TRBD1. This CDR3 is 14 amino acids long. The junction had 9 bases not matched to a gene; V was cut back by 6 bases and J by 6 bases. Germline V gives CDR1 MNHEY, CDR2 SVGAGI.

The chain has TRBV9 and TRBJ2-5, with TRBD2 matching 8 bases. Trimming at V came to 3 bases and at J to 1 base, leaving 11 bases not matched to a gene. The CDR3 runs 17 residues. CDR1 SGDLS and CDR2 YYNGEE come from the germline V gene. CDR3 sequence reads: CASSARSSTSGQETQYF. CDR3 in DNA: TGTGCCAGCAGCGCGAGATCCAGTACTAGCGGCCAAGAGACCCAGTACTTC.

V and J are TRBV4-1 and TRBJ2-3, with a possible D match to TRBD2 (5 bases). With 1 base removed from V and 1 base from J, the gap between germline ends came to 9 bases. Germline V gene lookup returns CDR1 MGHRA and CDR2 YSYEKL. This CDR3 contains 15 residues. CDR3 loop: CASSQGTRGTDTQYF. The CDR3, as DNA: TGCGCCAGCAGCCAAGGGACTCGAGGCACAGATACGCAGTATTTT.

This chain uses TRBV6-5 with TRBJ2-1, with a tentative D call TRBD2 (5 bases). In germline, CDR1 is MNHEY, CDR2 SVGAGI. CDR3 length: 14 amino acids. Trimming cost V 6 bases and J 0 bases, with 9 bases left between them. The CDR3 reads CASRELGSYNEQFF. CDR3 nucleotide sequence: TGTGCCAGCAGAGAACTAGGCTCCTACAATGAGCAGTTCTTC.

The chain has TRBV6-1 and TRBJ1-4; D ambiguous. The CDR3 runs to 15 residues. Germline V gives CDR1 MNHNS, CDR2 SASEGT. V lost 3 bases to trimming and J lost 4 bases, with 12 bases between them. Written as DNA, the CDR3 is TGTGCCAGCAGTGATCTTTGGGAGCTTAATGAAAAACTGTTTTTT. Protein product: CASSDLWELNEKLFF.

The CDR3 DNA reads TGTGCCAGCAGCTTTAGTGTGCCGACCGGGGAGCTGTTTTTT. Its protein is CASSFSVPTGELFF. V gene TRBV7-9 combines with J gene TRBJ2-2; D call uncertain. This CDR3 is built from 14 residues. The V gene lost 3 bases and the J gene lost 5 bases, with 10 bases spanning the gap. Germline lookup yields CDR1 SEHNR and CDR2 FQNEAQ (reference sequence). Based on the CDR3 plus reference TRBV7-9 and TRBJ2-2, the full variable domain is DTGVSQNPRHKITKRGQNVTFRCDPISEHNRLYWYRQTLGQGPEFLTYFQNEAQLEKSRLLSDRFSAERPKGSFSTLEIQRTEQGDSAMYLCASSFSVPTGELFFGEGSRLTVL.

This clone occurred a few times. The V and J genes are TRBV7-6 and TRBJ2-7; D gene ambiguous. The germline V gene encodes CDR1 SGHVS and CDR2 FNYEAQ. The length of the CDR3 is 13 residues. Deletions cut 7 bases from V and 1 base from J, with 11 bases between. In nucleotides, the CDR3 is TGTGCCAGCACCTCCGGCGGATCCTACGAGCAGTACTTC. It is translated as CASTSGGSYEQYF.

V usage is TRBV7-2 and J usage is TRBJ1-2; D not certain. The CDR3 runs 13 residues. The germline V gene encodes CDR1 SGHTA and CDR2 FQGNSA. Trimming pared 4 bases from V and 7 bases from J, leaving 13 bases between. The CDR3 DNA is TGTGCCAGCAGCTCCACCACTATCGGTGGCTACACCTTC. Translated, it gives CASSSTTIGGYTF.

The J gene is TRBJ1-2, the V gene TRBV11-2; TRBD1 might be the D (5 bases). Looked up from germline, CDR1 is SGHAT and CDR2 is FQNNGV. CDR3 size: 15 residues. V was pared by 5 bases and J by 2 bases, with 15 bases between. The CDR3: CASSVGHRSNYGYTF. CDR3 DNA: TGTGCCAGCAGCGTCGGCCACAGGTCCAACTATGGCTACACCTTC.